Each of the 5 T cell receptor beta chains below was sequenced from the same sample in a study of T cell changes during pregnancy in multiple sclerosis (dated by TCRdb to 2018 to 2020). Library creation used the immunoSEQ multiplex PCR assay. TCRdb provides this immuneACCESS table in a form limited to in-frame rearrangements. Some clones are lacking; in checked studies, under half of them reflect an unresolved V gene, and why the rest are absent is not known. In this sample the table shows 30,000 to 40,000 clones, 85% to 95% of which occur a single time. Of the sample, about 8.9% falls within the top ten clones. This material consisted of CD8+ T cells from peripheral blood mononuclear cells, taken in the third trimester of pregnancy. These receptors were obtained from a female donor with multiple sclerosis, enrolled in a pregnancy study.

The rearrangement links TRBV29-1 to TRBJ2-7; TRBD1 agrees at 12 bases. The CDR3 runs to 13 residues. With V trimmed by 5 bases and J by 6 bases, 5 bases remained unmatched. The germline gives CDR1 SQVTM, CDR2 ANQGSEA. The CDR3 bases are TGCAGCGTTCCGGGACAGGGGGCTGGCGAGCAGTACTTC. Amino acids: CSVPGQGAGEQYF.

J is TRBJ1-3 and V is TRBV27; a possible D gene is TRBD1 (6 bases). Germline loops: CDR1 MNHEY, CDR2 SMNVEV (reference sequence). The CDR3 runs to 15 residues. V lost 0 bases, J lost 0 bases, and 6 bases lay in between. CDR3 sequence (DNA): TGTGCCAGCAGTTTATCAGGGGGCTCTGGAAACACCATATATTTT. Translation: CASSLSGGSGNTIYF.

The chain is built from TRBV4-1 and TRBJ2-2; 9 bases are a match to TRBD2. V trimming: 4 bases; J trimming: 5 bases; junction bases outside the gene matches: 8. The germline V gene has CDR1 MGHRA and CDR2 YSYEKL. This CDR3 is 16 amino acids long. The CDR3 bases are TGCGCCAGCAGCCTACTTAGCGGGGGTACTACCGGGGAGCTGTTTTTT. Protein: CASSLLSGGTTGELFF.

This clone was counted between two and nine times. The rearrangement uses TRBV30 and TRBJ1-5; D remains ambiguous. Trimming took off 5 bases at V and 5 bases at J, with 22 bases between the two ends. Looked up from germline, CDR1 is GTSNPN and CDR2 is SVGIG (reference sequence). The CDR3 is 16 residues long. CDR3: CAWQEGIGRRDQPQHF. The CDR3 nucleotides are TGTGCCTGGCAAGAAGGAATTGGGCGCCGCGATCAGCCCCAGCATTTT.

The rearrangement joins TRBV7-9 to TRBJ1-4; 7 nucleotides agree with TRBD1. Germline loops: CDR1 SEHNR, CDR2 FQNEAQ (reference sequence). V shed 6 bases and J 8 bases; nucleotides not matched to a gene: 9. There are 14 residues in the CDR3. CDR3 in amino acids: CASRPDREGEKLFF. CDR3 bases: TGTGCCAGCAGGCCAGACAGGGAAGGAGAAAAACTGTTTTTT.